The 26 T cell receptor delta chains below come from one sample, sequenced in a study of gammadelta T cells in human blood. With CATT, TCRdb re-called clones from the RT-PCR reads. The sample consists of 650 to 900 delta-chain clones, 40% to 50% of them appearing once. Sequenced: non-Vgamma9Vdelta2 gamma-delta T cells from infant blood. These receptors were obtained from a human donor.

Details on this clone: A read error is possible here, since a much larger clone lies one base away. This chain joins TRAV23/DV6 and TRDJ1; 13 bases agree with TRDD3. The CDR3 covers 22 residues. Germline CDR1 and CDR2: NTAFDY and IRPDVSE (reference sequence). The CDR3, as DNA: TGTGCTGTGATGTACGTCCTCCGACTGGGGGATACGAATGGTACAGTTGCCGATAAACTCATCTTT. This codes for CAVMYVLRLGDTNGTVADKLIF.

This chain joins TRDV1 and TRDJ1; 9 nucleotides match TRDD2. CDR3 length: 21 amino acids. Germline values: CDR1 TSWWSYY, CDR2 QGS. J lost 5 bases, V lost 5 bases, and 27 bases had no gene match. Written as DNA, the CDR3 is TGTGCTCTTGGGAACCCCCTTCCTACGTCCTTCCTACTGGTGGATAGGGATAAACTCATCTTT. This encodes CALGNPLPTSFLLVDRDKLIF.

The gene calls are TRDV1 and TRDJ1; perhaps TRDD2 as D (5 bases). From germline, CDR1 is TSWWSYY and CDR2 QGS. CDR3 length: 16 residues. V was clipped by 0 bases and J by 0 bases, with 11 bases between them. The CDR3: CALGELTDSYTDKLIF. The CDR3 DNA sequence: TGTGCTCTTGGGGAACTCACGGATTCCTACACCGATAAACTCATCTTT.

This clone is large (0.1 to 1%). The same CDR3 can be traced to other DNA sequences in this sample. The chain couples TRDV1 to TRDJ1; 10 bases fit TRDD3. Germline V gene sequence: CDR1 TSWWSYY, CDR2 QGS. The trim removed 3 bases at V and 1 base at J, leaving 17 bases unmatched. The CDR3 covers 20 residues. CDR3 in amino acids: CALGDPKTYTGDTSTDKLIF. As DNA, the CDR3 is TGTGCTCTTGGGGATCCCAAGACCTACACGGGGGATACGTCCACCGATAAACTCATCTTT.

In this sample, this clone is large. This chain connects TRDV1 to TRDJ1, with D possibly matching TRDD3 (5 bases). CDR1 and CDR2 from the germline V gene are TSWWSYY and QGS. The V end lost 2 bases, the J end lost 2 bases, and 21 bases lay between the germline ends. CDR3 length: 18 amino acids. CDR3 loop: CALGEMNGAGTFTDKLIF. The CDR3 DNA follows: TGTGCTCTTGGGGAAATGAACGGCGCTGGGACTTTTACCGATAAACTCATCTTT.

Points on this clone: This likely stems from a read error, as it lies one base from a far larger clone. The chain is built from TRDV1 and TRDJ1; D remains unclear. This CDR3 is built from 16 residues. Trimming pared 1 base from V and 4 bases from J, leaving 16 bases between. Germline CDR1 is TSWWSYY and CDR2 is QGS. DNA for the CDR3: TGTGCTCTTGGGGAACGGTCTTCGGGTCTCCGCGATAAACTCATCTTT. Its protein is CALGERSSGLRDKLIF.

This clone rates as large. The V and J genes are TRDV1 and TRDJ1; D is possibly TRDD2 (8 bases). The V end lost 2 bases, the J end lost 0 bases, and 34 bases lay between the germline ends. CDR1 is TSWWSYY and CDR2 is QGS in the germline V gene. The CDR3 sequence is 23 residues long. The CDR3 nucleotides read TGTGCTCTTGGGGAAAGGGATCTTCCTACGACTGGGGATCTTGATTTGTACACCGATAAACTCATCTTT. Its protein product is CALGERDLPTTGDLDLYTDKLIF.

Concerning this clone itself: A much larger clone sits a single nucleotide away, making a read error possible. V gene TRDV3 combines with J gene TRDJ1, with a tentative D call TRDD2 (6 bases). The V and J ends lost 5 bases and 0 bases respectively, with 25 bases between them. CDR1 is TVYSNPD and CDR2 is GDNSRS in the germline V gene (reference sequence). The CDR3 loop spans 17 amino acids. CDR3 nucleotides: TGTGCCGAGGGGGTCCTACTATCCAGGGACTACACCGATAAACTCATCTTT. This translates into CAEGVLLSRDYTDKLIF.

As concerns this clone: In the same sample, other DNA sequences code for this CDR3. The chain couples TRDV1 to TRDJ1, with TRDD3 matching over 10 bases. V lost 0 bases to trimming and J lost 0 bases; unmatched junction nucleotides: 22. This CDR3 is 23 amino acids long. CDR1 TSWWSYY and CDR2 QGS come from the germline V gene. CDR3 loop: CALGELLFSGPTGGSVYTDKLIF. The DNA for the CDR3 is TGTGCTCTTGGGGAACTCTTGTTTTCCGGGCCTACTGGGGGATCCGTGTACACCGATAAACTCATCTTT.

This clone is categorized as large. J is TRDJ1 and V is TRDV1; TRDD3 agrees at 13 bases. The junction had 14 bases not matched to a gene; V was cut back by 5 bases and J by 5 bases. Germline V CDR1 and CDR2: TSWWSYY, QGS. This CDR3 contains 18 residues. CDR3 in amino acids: CALGIAHPLGDTPDKLIF. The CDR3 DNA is TGTGCTCTTGGGATAGCCCATCCACTGGGGGATACGCCAGATAAACTCATCTTT.

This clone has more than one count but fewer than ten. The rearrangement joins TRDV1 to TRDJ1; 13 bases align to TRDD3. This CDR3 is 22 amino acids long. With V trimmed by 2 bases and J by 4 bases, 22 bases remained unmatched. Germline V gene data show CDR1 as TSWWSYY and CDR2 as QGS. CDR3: CALGEEPLLSLGDTWGFDKLIF. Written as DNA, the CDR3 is TGTGCTCTTGGGGAAGAGCCCCTACTGTCACTGGGGGATACGTGGGGATTCGATAAACTCATCTTT.

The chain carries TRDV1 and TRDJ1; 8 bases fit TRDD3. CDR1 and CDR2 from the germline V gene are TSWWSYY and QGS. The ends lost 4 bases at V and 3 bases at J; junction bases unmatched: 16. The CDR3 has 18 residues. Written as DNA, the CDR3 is TGTGCTCTTGGGGGTCGACCCGGGTACTGGGGGTCGCCCGATAAACTCATCTTT. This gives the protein CALGGRPGYWGSPDKLIF.

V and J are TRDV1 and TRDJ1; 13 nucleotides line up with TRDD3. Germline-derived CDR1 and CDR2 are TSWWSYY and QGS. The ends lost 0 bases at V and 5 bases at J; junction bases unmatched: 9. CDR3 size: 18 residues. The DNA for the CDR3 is TGTGCTCTTGGGGAACTTCGTTACTGGGGGATACGTAAGGATAAACTCATCTTT. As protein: CALGELRYWGIRKDKLIF.

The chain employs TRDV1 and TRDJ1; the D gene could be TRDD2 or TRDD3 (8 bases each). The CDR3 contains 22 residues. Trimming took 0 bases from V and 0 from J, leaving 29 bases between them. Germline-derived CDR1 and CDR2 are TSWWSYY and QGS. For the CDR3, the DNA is TGTGCTCTTGGGGAACTTGTCTTCCTACGTGTACTGGGGGTTGCGTACACCGATAAACTCATCTTT. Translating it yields CALGELVFLRVLGVAYTDKLIF.

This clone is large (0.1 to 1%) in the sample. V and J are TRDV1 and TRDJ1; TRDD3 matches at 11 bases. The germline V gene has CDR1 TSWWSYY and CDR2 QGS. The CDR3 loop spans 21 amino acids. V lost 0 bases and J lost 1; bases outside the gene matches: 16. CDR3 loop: CALGELGYAPGGYFATDKLIF. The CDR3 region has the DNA TGTGCTCTTGGGGAACTGGGCTACGCCCCTGGGGGATACTTCGCCACCGATAAACTCATCTTT.

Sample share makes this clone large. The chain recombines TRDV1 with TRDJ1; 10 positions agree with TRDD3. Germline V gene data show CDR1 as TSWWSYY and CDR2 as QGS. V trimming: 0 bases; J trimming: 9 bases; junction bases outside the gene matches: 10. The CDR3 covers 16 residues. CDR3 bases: TGTGCTCTTGGGGAACTTCCTCCTTGGGGGATACTCCAACTCATCTTT. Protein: CALGELPPWGILQLIF.

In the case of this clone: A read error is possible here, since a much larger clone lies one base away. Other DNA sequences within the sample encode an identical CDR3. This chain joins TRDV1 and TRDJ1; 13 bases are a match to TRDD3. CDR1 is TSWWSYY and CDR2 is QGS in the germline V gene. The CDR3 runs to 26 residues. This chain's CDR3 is CALGEPAYLSSGWETGGYAGPDKLIF. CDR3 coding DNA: TGTGCTCTTGGGGAACCGGCCTACCTCTCCTCAGGTTGGGAAACTGGGGGATACGCGGGTCCCGATAAACTCATATTT.

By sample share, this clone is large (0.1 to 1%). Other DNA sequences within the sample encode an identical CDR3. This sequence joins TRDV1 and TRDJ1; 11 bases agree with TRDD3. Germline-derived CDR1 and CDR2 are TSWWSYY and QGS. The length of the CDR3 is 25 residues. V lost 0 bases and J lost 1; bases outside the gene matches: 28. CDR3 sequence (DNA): TGTGCTCTTGGGGAACTAGGACTCAAGCTACTTCCTACTTCATACTGGGGGATAATCACCGATAAACTCATCTTT. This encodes CALGELGLKLLPTSYWGIITDKLIF.

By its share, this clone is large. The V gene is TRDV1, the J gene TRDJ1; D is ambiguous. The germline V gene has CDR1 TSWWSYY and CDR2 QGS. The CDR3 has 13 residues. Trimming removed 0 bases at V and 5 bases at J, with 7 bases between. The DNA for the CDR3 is TGTGCTCTTGGGGAACTACAGTCTGATAAACTCATCTTT. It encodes CALGELQSDKLIF.

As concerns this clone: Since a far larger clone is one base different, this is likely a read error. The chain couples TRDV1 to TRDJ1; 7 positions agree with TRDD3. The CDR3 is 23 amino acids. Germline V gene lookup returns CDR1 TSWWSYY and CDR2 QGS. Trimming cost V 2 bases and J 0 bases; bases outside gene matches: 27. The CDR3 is CALGETRGPRWTGDPDYTDKLIF. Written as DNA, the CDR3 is TGTGCTCTTGGGGAAACCCGGGGGCCCCGGTGGACTGGGGACCCTGATTACACCGATAAACTCATCTTT.

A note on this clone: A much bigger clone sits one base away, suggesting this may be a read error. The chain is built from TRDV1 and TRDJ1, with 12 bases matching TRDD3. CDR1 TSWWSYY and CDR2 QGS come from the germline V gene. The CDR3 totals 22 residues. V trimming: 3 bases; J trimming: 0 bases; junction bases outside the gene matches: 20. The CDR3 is CALGEGPTHGDWGIHNTDKLIF. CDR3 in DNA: TGTGCTCTTGGGGAGGGTCCTACCCACGGGGACTGGGGGATACATAACACCGATAAACTCATCTTT.

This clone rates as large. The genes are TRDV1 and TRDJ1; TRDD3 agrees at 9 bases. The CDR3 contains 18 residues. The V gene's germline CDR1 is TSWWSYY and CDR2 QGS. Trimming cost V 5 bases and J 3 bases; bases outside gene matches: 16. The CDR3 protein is CALGKGIRGGGYSDKLIF. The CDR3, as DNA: TGTGCTCTTGGGAAGGGTATCCGAGGCGGGGGATACTCCGATAAACTCATCTTT.

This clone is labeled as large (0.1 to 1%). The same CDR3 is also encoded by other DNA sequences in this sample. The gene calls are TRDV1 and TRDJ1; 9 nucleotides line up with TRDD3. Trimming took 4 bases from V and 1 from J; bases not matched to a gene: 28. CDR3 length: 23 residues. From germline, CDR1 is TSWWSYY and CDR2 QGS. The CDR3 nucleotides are TGTGCTCTTGGGGTCATCCTAGTATCACCTTACTGGGGGACCACGGTCCTCACCGATAAACTCATCTTT. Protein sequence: CALGVILVSPYWGTTVLTDKLIF.

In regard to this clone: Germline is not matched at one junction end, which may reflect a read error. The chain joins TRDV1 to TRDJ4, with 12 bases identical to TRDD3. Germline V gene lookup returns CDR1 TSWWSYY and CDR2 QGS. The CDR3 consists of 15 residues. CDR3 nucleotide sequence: TGTGCTCTTGGGGAAAGTACTGGGGGATACAGACACCTGATCTTT. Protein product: CALGESTGGYRHLIF.

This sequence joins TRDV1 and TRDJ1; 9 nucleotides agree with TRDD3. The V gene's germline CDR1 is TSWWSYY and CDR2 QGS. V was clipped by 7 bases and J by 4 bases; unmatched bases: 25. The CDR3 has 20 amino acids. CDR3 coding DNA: TGTGCTCTTGTGGGGAGCCACAGGGCGGGGATACGCAGATGGGGCGATAAACTCATCTTT. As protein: CALVGSHRAGIRRWGDKLIF.

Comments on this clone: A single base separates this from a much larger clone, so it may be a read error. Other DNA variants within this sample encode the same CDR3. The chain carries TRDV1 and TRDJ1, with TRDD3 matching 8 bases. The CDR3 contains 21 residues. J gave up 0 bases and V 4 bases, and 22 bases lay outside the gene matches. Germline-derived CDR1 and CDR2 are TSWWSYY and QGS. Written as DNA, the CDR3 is TGTGCTCTTGGGGCCCCCAGGCTTCCTGTCCGTACTGGGGGTTACACCGATAAACTCATCTTT. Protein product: CALGAPRLPVRTGGYTDKLIF.